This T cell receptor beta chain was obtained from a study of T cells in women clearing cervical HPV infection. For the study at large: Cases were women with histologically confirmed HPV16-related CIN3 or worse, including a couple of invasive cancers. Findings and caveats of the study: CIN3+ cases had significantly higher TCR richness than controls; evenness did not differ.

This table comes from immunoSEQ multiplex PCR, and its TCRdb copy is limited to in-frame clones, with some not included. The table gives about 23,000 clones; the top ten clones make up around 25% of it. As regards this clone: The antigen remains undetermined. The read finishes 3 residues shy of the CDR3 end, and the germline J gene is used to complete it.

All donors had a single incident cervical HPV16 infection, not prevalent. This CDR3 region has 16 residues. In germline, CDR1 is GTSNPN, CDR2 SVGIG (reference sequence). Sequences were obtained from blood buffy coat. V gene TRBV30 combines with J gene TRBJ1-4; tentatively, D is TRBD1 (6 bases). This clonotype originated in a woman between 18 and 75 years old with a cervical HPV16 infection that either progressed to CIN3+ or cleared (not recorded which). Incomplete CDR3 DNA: TGTGCCTTAAACAATTTTCCAGGGGCCGGGGCCAACGTA. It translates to CALNNFPGAGANV. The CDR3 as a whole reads CALNNFPGAGANVLFF.